This T cell receptor beta chain derives from a study of T cells in narcolepsy. Study results and caveats: HCRT-specific and TRIB2-specific autoreactive clonotypes appeared among same-patient CSF and blood CD4+ clonotypes. Reportedly, autoreactive clonotypes were serially detected in patients' blood but not controls'. In some patient and control memory CD4+ samples, autoreactive clones were absent.

TCRdb keeps only in-frame clones here, not all; method: immunoSEQ multiplex PCR. The repertoire holds 25,000 to 35,000 clones, roughly 78% seen once, with around 7.2% in the top ten. In its sample, this clone was seen once. Its antigen is undetermined. The CDR3 spans 16 residues. CDR1 and CDR2 (germline): SNHLY, FYNNEI. V lost 6 bases and J lost 6; bases outside the gene matches: 10. Specimen: memory (CD45RA-) CD4+ T cells from blood. This TCR came from a human donor in good health. The chain is built from TRBV2 and TRBJ2-2; the match to TRBD2 covers 10 bases. The CDR3 nucleotides are TGTGCCAGCAGGGTCGGGCTAGCGGGGGTGGCCGGGGAGCTGTTTTTT. Translation: CASRVGLAGVAGELFF.